Shown below are 27 T cell receptor beta chains from a single sample sequenced in a study of long-term antiretroviral therapy in people with HIV. The run of the v3.0 immunoSEQ assay was at survey level. Data came from immunoSEQ multiplex PCR; TCRdb stores just in-frame clones and leaves some out. Of 10,000 to 13,000 clones in the sample, around 80% were seen once. Here the sequenced sample was unsorted PBMCs, taken 1.2 years after starting antiretroviral therapy. The receptor set was obtained from a man aged 35 to 55 with HIV.

The chain has TRBV5-3 and TRBJ2-4; D ambiguous. TRBV5-3 is sorted into the ORF group, with uncertain function. This CDR3 has 13 residues. V lost 0 bases and J 5 bases, leaving 6 bases between the germline ends. CDR3 amino acids: CARSLDQENIQYF. In DNA form, the CDR3 reads TGTGCCAGAAGCTTGGACCAGGAAAACATTCAGTACTTC.

The V and J genes are TRBV30 and TRBJ2-6; D gene uncertain. The CDR3 contains 13 residues. Per the germline V gene, CDR1 is GTSNPN and CDR2 is SVGIG (reference sequence). V shed 4 bases and J shed 1 base, with 5 bases lying between them. The CDR3 DNA reads as TGTGCCTGGATCAAATCTGGGGCCAACGTCCTGACTTTC. Translation: CAWIKSGANVLTF. Looking up the rest from reference TRBV30 and TRBJ2-6 gives the full variable domain: SQTIHQWPATLVQPVGSPLSLECTVEGTSNPNLYWYRQAAGRGLQLLFYSVGIGQISSEVPQNLSASRPQDRQFILSSKKLLLSDSGFYLCAWIKSGANVLTFGAGSRLTVL.

This clone is medium-sized within its sample. The chain links TRBV6-1 to TRBJ2-7; weak D call: TRBD2 (5 bases). Germline V gives CDR1 MNHNS, CDR2 SASEGT. Trimming took off 4 bases at V and 1 base at J, with 11 bases between the two ends. The CDR3 has 14 residues. The DNA for the CDR3 is TGTGCCAGCAGTGCTTACGGGATTTCCTACGAGCAGTACTTC. Translating it yields CASSAYGISYEQYF.

This clone was recorded only once. V and J are TRBV3-2 and TRBJ2-7. TRBV3-2 is termed a pseudogene. This CDR3 has 9 amino acids. The CDR3 nucleotides read TGTGCCAGCAGCCCCGCCCAGTACTTC. As protein: CASSPAQYF.

This chain links TRBV10-2 with TRBJ2-3; 7 bases fit TRBD2. The CDR3 covers 14 residues. V dropped 6 bases and J dropped 2; count of bases not matched to a gene: 5. The germline V gene has CDR1 WSHSY and CDR2 SAAADI. CDR3 nucleotide sequence: TGCGCCAGCAGCACCACTAGCGCCACAGATACGCAGTATTTT. It is translated as CASSTTSATDTQYF.

This clone was seen a handful of times. The genes are TRBV7-9 and TRBJ1-2; D is uncertain. The CDR3 extends over 12 amino acids. Germline CDR1 is SEHNR and CDR2 is FQNEAQ (reference sequence). Trimming cost V 6 bases and J 4 bases, with 9 bases left between them. The CDR3 DNA follows: TGTGCCAGCAGTCCAGAGGGCTATGGCTACACCTTC. Protein: CASSPEGYGYTF.

V gene TRBV29-1 combines with J gene TRBJ1-3; 9 bases line up with TRBD1. The CDR3 length is 15 residues. Trimming removed 0 bases from V and 6 bases from J; junction bases left unmatched: 6. In germline, CDR1 is SQVTM, CDR2 ANQGSEA. This CDR3 reads CSVEDRDRGTNTIYF. In nucleotides, the CDR3 is TGCAGCGTTGAAGATCGAGACAGGGGGACAAACACCATATATTTT.

The chain recombines TRBV6-1 with TRBJ2-7; D remains ambiguous. The CDR3 has 15 amino acids. Looked up from germline, CDR1 is MNHNS and CDR2 is SASEGT. The V and J ends lost 3 bases and 1 base respectively, with 13 bases between them. This CDR3 is CASSDWVGRSYEQYF. The CDR3 nucleotides read TGTGCCAGCAGTGATTGGGTAGGCAGATCCTACGAGCAGTACTTC.

The V and J genes are TRBV5-4 and TRBJ2-3; 9 bases map to TRBD2. The CDR3 runs to 16 residues. From germline, CDR1 is SGHNT and CDR2 YYREEE (reference sequence). V dropped 4 bases and J dropped 2; count of bases not matched to a gene: 8. CDR3 bases: TGTGCCAGCAGCCTTAGACTAGCGGCCGACACAGATACGCAGTATTTT. This codes for CASSLRLAADTDTQYF.

This clone was seen just once. This rearrangement joins TRBV5-1 to TRBJ2-3, with TRBD2 identical over 7 bases. CDR1 is SGHRS and CDR2 is YFSETQ in the germline V gene. The J segment lost 2 bases and the V segment lost 4 bases, leaving 7 bases of the junction unmatched. The CDR3 consists of 15 residues. The CDR3 nucleotides are TGCGCCAGCAGCCCGACGGGGACTAACACAGATACGCAGTATTTT. Amino acids: CASSPTGTNTDTQYF. Looking up the rest from reference TRBV5-1 and TRBJ2-3 gives the full variable domain: KAGVTQTPRYLIKTRGQQVTLSCSPISGHRSVSWYQQTPGQGLQFLFEYFSETQRNKGNFPGRFSGRQFSNSRSEMNVSTLELGDSALYLCASSPTGTNTDTQYFGPGTRLTVL.

The chain recombines TRBV9 with TRBJ2-3; 7 nucleotides match TRBD2. Germline V gives CDR1 SGDLS, CDR2 YYNGEE. The length of the CDR3 is 15 residues. J gave up 5 bases and V 3 bases, and 9 bases lay outside the gene matches. CDR3 in amino acids: CASSASGRGGDTQYF. The CDR3 DNA reads as TGTGCCAGCAGCGCCTCGGGGAGGGGAGGAGATACGCAGTATTTT. Together with reference TRBV9 and TRBJ2-3, the CDR3 gives the full variable domain: DSGVTQTPKHLITATGQRVTLRCSPRSGDLSVYWYQQSLDQGLQFLIQYYNGEERAKGNILERFSAQQFPDLHSELNLSSLELGDSALYFCASSASGRGGDTQYFGPGTRLTVL.

V usage is TRBV6-5 and J usage is TRBJ2-5; weak D call: TRBD2 (6 bases). The CDR3 loop spans 15 amino acids. V shed 5 bases and J shed 1 base, with 14 bases lying between them. CDR1 is MNHEY and CDR2 is SVGAGI in the germline V gene. The CDR3 DNA is TGTGCCAGCAGTCCAAACGCGGGGCCCCAAGAGACCCAGTACTTC. Residues: CASSPNAGPQETQYF.

The chain carries TRBV6-6 and TRBJ2-3; D not certain. This CDR3 spans 13 amino acids. Trimming removed 5 bases from V and 1 base from J, with 7 bases in between. Germline-derived CDR1 and CDR2 are MNHNY and SVGAGI (reference sequence). This CDR3 is CASSAIRTDTQYF. The CDR3 nucleotides read TGTGCCAGCAGTGCGATCCGCACAGATACGCAGTATTTT.

V and J are TRBV5-6 and TRBJ1-1; no firm D call. The CDR3 has 17 amino acids. The V end lost 4 bases, the J end lost 0 bases, and 19 bases lay between the germline ends. Per germline, CDR1 SGHDT and CDR2 YYEEEE. The CDR3 spells CASSLRAHRTMNTEAFF. DNA for the CDR3: TGTGCCAGCAGCCTCCGGGCCCATCGGACCATGAACACTGAAGCTTTCTTT.

The rearrangement joins TRBV27 to TRBJ2-3; 7 bases are shared with TRBD2. Losses at the gene ends were 7 bases for V and 6 bases for J; bases not matched to a gene: 10. This CDR3 has 14 residues. Per the germline V gene, CDR1 is MNHEY and CDR2 is SMNVEV (reference sequence). The CDR3 DNA reads as TGTGCCAGCACCTCTCTCCTGGGGGGGGATACGCAGTATTTT. This gives the protein CASTSLLGGDTQYF.

This chain uses TRBV4-1 with TRBJ2-1; 11 bases are a match to TRBD2. Germline CDR1 reads MGHRA; CDR2 reads YSYEKL. This CDR3 spans 18 amino acids. The ends lost 6 bases at V and 6 bases at J; junction bases unmatched: 16. The CDR3 spells CASSHPHSGGARGNEQFF. CDR3 nucleotides: TGCGCCAGCAGTCATCCCCATAGCGGGGGGGCCCGAGGCAATGAGCAGTTCTTC.

The chain combines TRBV9 with TRBJ1-1; 7 bases align to TRBD1. The CDR3 covers 16 residues. V lost 0 bases and J lost 0; bases outside the gene matches: 5. Germline CDR1 is SGDLS and CDR2 is YYNGEE. CDR3 region: CASSVVGGEVNTEAFF. DNA for the CDR3: TGTGCCAGCAGCGTAGTAGGGGGCGAGGTGAACACTGAAGCTTTCTTT. Complete variable domain (other parts from reference TRBV9 and TRBJ1-1): DSGVTQTPKHLITATGQRVTLRCSPRSGDLSVYWYQQSLDQGLQFLIQYYNGEERAKGNILERFSAQQFPDLHSELNLSSLELGDSALYFCASSVVGGEVNTEAFFGQGTRLTVV.

The V and J genes are TRBV7-9 and TRBJ2-7, with D perhaps matching TRBD1 (6 bases). CDR1 is SEHNR and CDR2 is FQNEAQ in the germline V gene (reference sequence). V was shortened by 5 bases and J by 7 bases, with 9 bases between the two germline ends. The CDR3 spans 11 residues. As DNA, the CDR3 is TGTGCCAGCAGCCTGGACAGAGAGCAGTACTTC. It encodes CASSLDREQYF.

J is TRBJ2-2 and V is TRBV7-6; D call uncertain. The CDR3 runs to 14 residues. Germline CDR1 SGHVS, CDR2 FNYEAQ. Trimming stripped 2 bases from V and 3 bases from J, with 7 bases between. The CDR3 region is CASSLRGDTGELFF. The CDR3 bases are TGTGCCAGCAGCTTAAGAGGAGACACCGGGGAGCTGTTTTTT.

The chain is built from TRBV6-5 and TRBJ1-1, with a possible D match to TRBD1 (6 bases). The V end was cut by 6 bases, the J end by 6 bases, with 14 bases between. This CDR3 region has 13 residues. Germline loops: CDR1 MNHEY, CDR2 SVGAGI. CDR3 residues: CASRTHRDAEAFF. CDR3 in DNA: TGTGCCAGCAGGACTCACAGGGACGCTGAAGCTTTCTTT.

The V gene is TRBV4-1, the J gene TRBJ2-2; the D is unclear. Trimming cost V 7 bases and J 4 bases, with 10 bases left between them. The germline gives CDR1 MGHRA, CDR2 YSYEKL. This CDR3 has 13 amino acids. CDR3 loop: CASTESGTGELFF. CDR3 DNA: TGCGCCAGCACCGAATCGGGCACCGGGGAGCTGTTTTTT.

This clone was counted a few times. V is TRBV5-1 and J is TRBJ1-1, with D hard to call. Trimming shortened V by 2 bases and J by 0 bases, and 8 bases separated the two germline ends. The CDR3 is 14 amino acids. Germline CDR1 SGHRS, CDR2 YFSETQ. The DNA for the CDR3 is TGCGCCAGCAGCTTCGGCAGTATGAACACTGAAGCTTTCTTT. This translates into CASSFGSMNTEAFF.

This clone has just one count. The chain recombines TRBV6-1 with TRBJ1-4, with D perhaps matching TRBD1 (5 bases). Between the trimmed V and J ends, which lost 0 bases and 6 bases, there was a span of 11 bases. The CDR3 sequence is 15 residues long. The germline gives CDR1 MNHNS, CDR2 SASEGT. CDR3 amino acids: CASSEAWGGDEKLFF. In DNA, the CDR3 is TGTGCCAGCAGTGAAGCTTGGGGGGGAGATGAAAAACTGTTTTTT.

The V gene is TRBV6-1, the J gene TRBJ1-3; D is unresolved. The germline V gene encodes CDR1 MNHNS and CDR2 SASEGT. The V and J ends lost 3 bases and 4 bases respectively, with 13 bases between them. This CDR3 spans 15 amino acids. The DNA for the CDR3 is TGTGCCAGCAGTGATGGGCTAACGGGGGGAAACACCATATATTTT. Residues: CASSDGLTGGNTIYF.

The chain links TRBV4-3 to TRBJ2-6, with D tentatively TRBD1 or TRBD2 (5 bases each). The germline gives CDR1 LGHNA, CDR2 YSLEER. Between the trimmed V and J ends, which lost 5 bases and 1 base, there was a span of 18 bases. CDR3 length: 18 residues. This CDR3 is CASSDGYARGSGANVLTF. DNA for the CDR3: TGCGCCAGCAGCGACGGATACGCGAGGGGATCTGGGGCCAACGTCCTGACTTTC.

V gene TRBV5-1 combines with J gene TRBJ1-1; TRBD1 matches 8 bases. The germline gives CDR1 SGHRS, CDR2 YFSETQ. CDR3 length: 16 amino acids. The junction had 10 bases not matched to a gene; V was cut back by 0 bases and J by 6 bases. CDR3 protein: CASSLEGQGVGAEAFF. The CDR3 nucleotides read TGCGCCAGCAGCTTGGAAGGACAGGGTGTGGGAGCTGAAGCTTTCTTT. The full variable domain, with the rest looked up from reference TRBV5-1 and TRBJ1-1, is KAGVTQTPRYLIKTRGQQVTLSCSPISGHRSVSWYQQTPGQGLQFLFEYFSETQRNKGNFPGRFSGRQFSNSRSEMNVSTLELGDSALYLCASSLEGQGVGAEAFFGQGTRLTVV.

V usage is TRBV19 and J usage is TRBJ2-5; 8 bases map to TRBD1. Looked up from germline, CDR1 is LNHDA and CDR2 is SQIVND (reference sequence). Losses at the gene ends were 5 bases for V and 5 bases for J; bases not matched to a gene: 4. This CDR3 is built from 13 residues. CDR3 sequence reads: CASSLQGDETQYF. The CDR3 nucleotides are TGTGCCAGTAGTCTACAGGGGGACGAGACCCAGTACTTC.